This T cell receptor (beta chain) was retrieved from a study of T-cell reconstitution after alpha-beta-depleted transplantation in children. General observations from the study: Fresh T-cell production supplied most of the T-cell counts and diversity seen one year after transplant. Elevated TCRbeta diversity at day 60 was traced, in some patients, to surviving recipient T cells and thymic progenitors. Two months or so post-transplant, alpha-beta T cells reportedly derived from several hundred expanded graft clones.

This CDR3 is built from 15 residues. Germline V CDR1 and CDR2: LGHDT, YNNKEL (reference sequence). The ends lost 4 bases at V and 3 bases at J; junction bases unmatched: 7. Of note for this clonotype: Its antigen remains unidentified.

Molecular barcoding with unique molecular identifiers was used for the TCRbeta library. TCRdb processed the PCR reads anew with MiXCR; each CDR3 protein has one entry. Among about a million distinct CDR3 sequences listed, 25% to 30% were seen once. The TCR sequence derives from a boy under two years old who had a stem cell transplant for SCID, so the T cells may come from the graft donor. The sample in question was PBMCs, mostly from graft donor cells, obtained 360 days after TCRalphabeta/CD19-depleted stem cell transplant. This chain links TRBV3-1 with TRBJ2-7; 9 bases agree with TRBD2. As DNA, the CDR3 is TGTGCCAGCAGCCCAGCGGGGGGCCTATTCTACGAGCAGTACTTC. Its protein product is CASSPAGGLFYEQYF.